This T cell receptor (beta chain) was identified during a study of memory CD4+ T cells and cytomegalovirus serostatus. In the study overall: Healthy Belgian adult donors included nine or ten CMV-positive and approximately 25 CMV-negative people. Study conclusions and caveats: CMV serostatus prediction reached median AUC approximately 0.95, or 0.91 with US-trained model.

Note on this clone: Its antigen is currently unknown.

The CDR3 is made up of 13 amino acids. Germline CDR1 reads SGHRS; CDR2 reads YFSETQ. Trimming left V 0 bases short and J 4 bases short, with 7 bases between. Profiling relied on immunoSEQ multiplex PCR, and the TCRdb table lists in-frame clones only, not all of them. The table includes about 60,000 clones, over 60% detected once. The sort gate was single viable CD3+CD4+CD8-CD45RO+ cells for memory CD4+ T cells. Total CD4+ T cells were enriched by CD4 positive selection. V usage is TRBV5-1 and J usage is TRBJ2-5, with D uncertain. The receptor was derived from an adult in good health and CMV-seronegative. The sample comprised memory CD4+ T cells from blood. CDR3 in amino acids: CASSLGGVETQYF. The CDR3 coding sequence is TGCGCCAGCAGCTTGGGTGGGGTAGAGACCCAGTACTTC.